Sequencing of this T cell receptor (beta chain) was carried out in a study of technical replicates of blood from several donors (dated by TCRdb to 2015 to 2018). Library creation used the immunoSEQ multiplex PCR assay. Drawn from immuneACCESS, this table holds only the in-frame rearrangements with V and J called that TCRdb kept. Clones are partly lost; checked studies trace under half to an unresolved V gene and leave the rest unexplained. The sample contains some 71,000 clones, about 97% of them found a single time. About 0.29% of the sample is held by the ten biggest clonotypes. Details on this clone: No cognate antigen has been identified for it. Per-base qualities were not stored, and no clone one base away is much larger.

CDR3 length: 15 amino acids, cysteine to phenylalanine. Only the CDR3 DNA stays, 45 bases, in frame from base 1. Trimmed from V: 3 bases; trimmed from J: 5 bases; junction bases lacking a gene match: 5. The germline V gene encodes CDR1 MDHEN and CDR2 SYDVKM. The sequence was collected from a human donor in good health. Input material: T cells isolated from PBMCs. The receptor chain draws on TRBV28 and TRBJ1-2; TRBD1 agrees with 11 junctional bases. The CDR3 region reads CASSFGGTGGYGYTF. At the DNA level, the sequence is TGTGCCAGCAGTTTTGGGGGGACAGGGGGGTATGGCTACACCTTC.